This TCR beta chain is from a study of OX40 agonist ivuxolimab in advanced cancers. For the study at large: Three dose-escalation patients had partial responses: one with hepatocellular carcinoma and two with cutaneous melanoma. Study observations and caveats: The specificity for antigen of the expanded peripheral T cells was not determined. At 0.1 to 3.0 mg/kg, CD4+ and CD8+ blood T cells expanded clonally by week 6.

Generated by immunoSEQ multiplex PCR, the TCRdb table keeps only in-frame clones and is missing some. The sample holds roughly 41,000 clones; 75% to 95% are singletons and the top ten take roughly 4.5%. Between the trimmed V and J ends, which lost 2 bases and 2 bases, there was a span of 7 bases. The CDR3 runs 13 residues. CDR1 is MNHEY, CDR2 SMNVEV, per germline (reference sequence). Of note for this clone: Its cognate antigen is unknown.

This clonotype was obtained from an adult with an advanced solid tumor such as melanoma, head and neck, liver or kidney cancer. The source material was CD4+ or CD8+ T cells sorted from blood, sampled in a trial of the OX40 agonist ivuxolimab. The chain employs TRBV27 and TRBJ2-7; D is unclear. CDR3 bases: TGTGCCAGCAGTTTAACAGTAGCCTACGAGCAGTACTTC. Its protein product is CASSLTVAYEQYF.